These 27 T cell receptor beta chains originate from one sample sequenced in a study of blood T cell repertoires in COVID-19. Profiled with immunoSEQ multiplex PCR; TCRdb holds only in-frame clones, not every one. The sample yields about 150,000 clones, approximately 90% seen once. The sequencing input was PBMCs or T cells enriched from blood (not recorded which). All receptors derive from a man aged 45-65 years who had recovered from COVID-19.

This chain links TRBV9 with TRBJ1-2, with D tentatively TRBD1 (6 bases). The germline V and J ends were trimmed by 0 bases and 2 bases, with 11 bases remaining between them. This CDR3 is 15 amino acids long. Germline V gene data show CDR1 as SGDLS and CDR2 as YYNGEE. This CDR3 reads CASSVGDTGNYGYTF. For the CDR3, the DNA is TGTGCCAGCAGCGTAGGGGACACGGGGAACTATGGCTACACCTTC.

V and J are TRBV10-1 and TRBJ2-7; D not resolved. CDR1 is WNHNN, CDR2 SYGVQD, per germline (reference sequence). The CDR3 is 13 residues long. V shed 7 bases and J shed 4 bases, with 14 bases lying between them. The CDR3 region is CASTYPPRYEQYV. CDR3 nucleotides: TGCGCCAGCACCTACCCCCCGAGATACGAGCAGTACGTC.

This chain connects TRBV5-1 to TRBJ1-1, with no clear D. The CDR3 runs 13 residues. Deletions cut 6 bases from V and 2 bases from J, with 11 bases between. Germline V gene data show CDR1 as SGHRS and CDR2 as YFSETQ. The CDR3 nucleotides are TGCGCCAGCAAGCGGGGTTCAAACACTGAAGCTTTCTTT. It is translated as CASKRGSNTEAFF. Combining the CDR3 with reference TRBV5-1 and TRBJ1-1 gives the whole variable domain KAGVTQTPRYLIKTRGQQVTLSCSPISGHRSVSWYQQTPGQGLQFLFEYFSETQRNKGNFPGRFSGRQFSNSRSEMNVSTLELGDSALYLCASKRGSNTEAFFGQGTRLTVV.

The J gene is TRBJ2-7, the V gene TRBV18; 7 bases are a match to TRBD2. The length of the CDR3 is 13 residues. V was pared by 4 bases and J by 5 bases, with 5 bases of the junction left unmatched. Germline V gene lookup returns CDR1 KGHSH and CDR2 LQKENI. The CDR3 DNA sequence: TGTGCCAGCTCACGGGTCGCGGGAGACGAGCAGTACTTC. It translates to CASSRVAGDEQYF.

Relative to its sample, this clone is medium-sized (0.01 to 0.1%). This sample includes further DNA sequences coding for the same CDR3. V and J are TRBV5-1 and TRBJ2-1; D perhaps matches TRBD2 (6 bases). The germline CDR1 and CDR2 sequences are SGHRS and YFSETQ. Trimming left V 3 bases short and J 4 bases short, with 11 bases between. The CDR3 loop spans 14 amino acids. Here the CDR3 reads CASSSAGGYNEQFF. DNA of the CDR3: TGCGCCAGCAGCTCGGCCGGGGGATACAATGAGCAGTTCTTC. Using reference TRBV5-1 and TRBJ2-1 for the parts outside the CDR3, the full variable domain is KAGVTQTPRYLIKTRGQQVTLSCSPISGHRSVSWYQQTPGQGLQFLFEYFSETQRNKGNFPGRFSGRQFSNSRSEMNVSTLELGDSALYLCASSSAGGYNEQFFGPGTRLTVL.

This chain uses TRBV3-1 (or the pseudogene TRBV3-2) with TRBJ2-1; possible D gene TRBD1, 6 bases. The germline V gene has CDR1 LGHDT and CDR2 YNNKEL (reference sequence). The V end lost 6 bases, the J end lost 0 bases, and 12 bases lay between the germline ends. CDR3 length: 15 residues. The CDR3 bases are TGTGCCAGCAGTGACAGGCCCTACTCCTACAATGAGCAGTTCTTC. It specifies CASSDRPYSYNEQFF.

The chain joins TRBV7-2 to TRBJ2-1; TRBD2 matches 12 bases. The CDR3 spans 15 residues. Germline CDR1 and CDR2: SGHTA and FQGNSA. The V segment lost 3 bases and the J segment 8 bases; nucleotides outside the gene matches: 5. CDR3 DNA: TGTGCCAGCAGCTTTACTAGCGGGAGGCAGGATGAGCAGTTCTTC. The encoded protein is CASSFTSGRQDEQFF.

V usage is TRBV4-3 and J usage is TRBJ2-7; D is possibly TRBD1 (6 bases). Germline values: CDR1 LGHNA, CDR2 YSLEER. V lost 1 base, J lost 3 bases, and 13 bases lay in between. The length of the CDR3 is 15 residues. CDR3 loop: CASSQGTGICYEQYV. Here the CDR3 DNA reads TGCGCCAGCAGCCAAGGAACAGGGATTTGCTACGAGCAGTACGTC.

The CDR3 sequence: CASSRDTLGELFF. In nucleotides, the CDR3 is TGTGCCAGCAGCCGAGACACGCTCGGGGAGCTGTTTTTT. V is TRBV9 and J is TRBJ2-2; D is unresolved. Trimming removed 4 bases from V and 7 bases from J, with 11 bases in between. This CDR3 is 13 amino acids long. Germline CDR1 SGDLS, CDR2 YYNGEE.

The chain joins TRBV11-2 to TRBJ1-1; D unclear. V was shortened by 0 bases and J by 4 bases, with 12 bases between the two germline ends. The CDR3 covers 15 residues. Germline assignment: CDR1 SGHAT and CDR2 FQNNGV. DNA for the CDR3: TGTGCCAGCAGCTTAGAAGGAGGCGATGGCACTGAAGCTTTCTTT. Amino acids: CASSLEGGDGTEAFF. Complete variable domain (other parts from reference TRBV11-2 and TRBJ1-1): EAGVAQSPRYKIIEKRQSVAFWCNPISGHATLYWYQQILGQGPKLLIQFQNNGVVDDSQLPKDRFSAERLKGVDSTLKIQPAKLEDSAVYLCASSLEGGDGTEAFFGQGTRLTVV.

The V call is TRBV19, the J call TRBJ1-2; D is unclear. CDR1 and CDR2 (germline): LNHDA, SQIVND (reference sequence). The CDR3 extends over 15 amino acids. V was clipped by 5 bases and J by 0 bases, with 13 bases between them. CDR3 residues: CASSLSMVANYGYTF. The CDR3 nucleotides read TGTGCCAGTAGTCTATCTATGGTGGCTAACTATGGCTACACCTTC.

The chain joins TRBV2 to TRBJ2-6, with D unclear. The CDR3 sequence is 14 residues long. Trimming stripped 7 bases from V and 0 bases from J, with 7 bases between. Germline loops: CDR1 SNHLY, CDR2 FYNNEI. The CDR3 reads CASTSGSGANVLTF. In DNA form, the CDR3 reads TGTGCCAGCACTTCGGGCTCTGGGGCCAACGTCCTGACTTTC.

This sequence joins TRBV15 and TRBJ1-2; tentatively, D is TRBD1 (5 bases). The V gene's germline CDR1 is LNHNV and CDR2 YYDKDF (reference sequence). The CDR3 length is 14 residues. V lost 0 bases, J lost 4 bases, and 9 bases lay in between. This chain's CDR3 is CATSRDRTGYGYTF. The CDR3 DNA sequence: TGTGCCACCAGCAGAGATCGAACAGGCTATGGCTACACCTTC. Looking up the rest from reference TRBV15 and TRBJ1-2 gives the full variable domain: DAMVIQNPRYQVTQFGKPVTLSCSQTLNHNVMYWYQQKSSQAPKLLFHYYDKDFNNEADTPDNFQSRRPNTSFCFLDIRSPGLGDTAMYLCATSRDRTGYGYTFGSGTRLTVV.

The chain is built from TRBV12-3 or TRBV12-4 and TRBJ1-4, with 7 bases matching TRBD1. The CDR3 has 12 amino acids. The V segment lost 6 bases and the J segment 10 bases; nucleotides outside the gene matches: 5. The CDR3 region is CASRDGTAKLFF. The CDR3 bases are TGTGCCAGCAGAGATGGGACAGCAAAACTGTTTTTT.

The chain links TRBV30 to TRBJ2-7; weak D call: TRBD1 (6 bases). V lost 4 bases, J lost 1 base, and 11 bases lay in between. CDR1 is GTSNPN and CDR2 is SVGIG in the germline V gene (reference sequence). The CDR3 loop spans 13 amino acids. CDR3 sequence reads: CAWNPGDSYEQYF. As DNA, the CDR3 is TGTGCCTGGAACCCAGGGGATTCCTACGAGCAGTACTTC.

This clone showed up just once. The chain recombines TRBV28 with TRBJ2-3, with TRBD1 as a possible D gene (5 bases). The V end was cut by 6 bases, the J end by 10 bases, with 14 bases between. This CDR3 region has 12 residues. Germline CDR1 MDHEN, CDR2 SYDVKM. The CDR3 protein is CASSQTGRAQYF. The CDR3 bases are TGTGCCAGCAGCCAAACAGGACGAGCGCAGTATTTT.

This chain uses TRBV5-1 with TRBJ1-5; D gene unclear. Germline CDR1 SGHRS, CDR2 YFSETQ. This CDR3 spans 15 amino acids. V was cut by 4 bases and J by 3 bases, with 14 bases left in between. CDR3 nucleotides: TGCGCCAGCAGCCCCCGGGGAGGTTCCAATCAGCCCCAGCATTTT. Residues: CASSPRGGSNQPQHF.

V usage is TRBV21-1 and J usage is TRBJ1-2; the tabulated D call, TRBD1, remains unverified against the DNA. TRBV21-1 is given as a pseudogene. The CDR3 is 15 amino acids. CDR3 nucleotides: TGTGCCAGCAGCAGACTATGGGACAGCCTCTATGGCTACACCTTC. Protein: CASSRLWDSLYGYTF.

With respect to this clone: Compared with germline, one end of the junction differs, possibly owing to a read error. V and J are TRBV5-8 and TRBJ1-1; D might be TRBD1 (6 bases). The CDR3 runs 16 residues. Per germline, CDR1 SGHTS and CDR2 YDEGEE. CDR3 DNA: TGTGCCAGCACCTTGATGTCGGACAGCTTGAACACTGAAGCTTTCTTT. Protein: CASTLMSDSLNTEAFF.

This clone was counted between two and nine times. The CDR3 DNA sequence: TGTGCCAGCAGGCCCCTAAACACTGAAGCTTTCTTT. The encoded protein is CASRPLNTEAFF. The genes are TRBV12-3 or TRBV12-4 and TRBJ1-1, with D unclear. V was clipped by 6 bases and J by 2 bases, with 7 bases between them. This CDR3 has 12 residues.

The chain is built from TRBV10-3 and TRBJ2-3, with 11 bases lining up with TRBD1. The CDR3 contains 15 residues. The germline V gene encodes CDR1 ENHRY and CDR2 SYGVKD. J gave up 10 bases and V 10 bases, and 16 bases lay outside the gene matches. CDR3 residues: CATWDRGEWFYPQYF. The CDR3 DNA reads TGTGCCACGTGGGACAGGGGGGAATGGTTTTATCCGCAGTATTTT.

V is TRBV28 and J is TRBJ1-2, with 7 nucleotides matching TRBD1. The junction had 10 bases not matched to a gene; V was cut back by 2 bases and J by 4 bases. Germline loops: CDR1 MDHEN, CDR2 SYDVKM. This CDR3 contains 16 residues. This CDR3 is CASSLPSLGQSYGYTF. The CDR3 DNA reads TGTGCCAGCAGTTTACCCTCACTGGGACAGTCCTATGGCTACACCTTC.

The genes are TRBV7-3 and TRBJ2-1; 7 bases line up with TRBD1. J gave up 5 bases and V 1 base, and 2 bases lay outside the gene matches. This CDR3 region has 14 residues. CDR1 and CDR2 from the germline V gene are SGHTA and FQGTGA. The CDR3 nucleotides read TGTGCCAGCAGCTTAAAGGGACAGCACAATGAGCAGTTCTTC. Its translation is CASSLKGQHNEQFF.

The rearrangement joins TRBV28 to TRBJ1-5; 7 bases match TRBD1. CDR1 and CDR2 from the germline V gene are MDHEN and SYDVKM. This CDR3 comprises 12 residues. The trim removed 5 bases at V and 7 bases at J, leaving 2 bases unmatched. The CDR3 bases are TGTGCCAGCAGTACAGGGGTACAGCCCCAGCATTTT. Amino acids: CASSTGVQPQHF.

The CDR3 DNA reads as TGTGCCAGCAGTTCCCGGACAGGGACGGGGGAAAAACTGTTTTTT. Translated, it gives CASSSRTGTGEKLFF. The rearrangement links TRBV28 to TRBJ1-4, with TRBD1 matching over 8 bases. V shed 4 bases and J 8 bases; nucleotides not matched to a gene: 9. Germline CDR1 reads MDHEN; CDR2 reads SYDVKM. The CDR3 consists of 15 residues.

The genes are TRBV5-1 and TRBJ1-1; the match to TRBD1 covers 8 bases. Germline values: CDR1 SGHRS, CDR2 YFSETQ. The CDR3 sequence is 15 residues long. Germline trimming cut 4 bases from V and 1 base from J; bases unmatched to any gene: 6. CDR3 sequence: CASSTRTGKNTEAFF. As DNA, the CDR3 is TGCGCCAGCAGCACTAGGACAGGGAAGAACACTGAAGCTTTCTTT.

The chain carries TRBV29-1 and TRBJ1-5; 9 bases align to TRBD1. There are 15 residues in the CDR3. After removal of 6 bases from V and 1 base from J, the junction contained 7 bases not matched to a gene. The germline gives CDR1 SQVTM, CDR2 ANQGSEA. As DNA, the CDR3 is TGCAGCGTCGCTCCCGGGACAGGGAGCAATCAGCCCCAGCATTTT. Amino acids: CSVAPGTGSNQPQHF.